This T cell receptor (beta chain) was recovered during a study of PD-1 blockade in classical Hodgkin lymphoma. The table came from immunoSEQ multiplex PCR; TCRdb's copy has only in-frame clones and leaves some out. Of tens of thousands of clones in the sample, roughly 80% were seen once. Time point indicated: cycle 4 day 1 (C4D1), after more than five weeks of nivolumab. Patients all relapsed after autologous stem cell transplantation, and there was variation in brentuximab vedotin exposure. Researchers report purifying CD4+ T cells from thawed PBMCs by magnetic negative selection. The sample was CD4+ T cells from blood, taken before the fourth cycle of nivolumab. The clonotype comes from a human donor with classical Hodgkin lymphoma.

This CDR3 reads CASSSSSTGLNQPQHF. CDR3 in DNA: TGTGCCAGCAGTTCCTCGAGTACGGGTCTCAATCAGCCCCAGCATTTT. This chain uses TRBV28 with TRBJ1-5; D remains ambiguous. The V and J ends lost 4 bases and 3 bases respectively, with 16 bases between them. The germline CDR1 and CDR2 sequences are MDHEN and SYDVKM. CDR3 length: 16 amino acids.